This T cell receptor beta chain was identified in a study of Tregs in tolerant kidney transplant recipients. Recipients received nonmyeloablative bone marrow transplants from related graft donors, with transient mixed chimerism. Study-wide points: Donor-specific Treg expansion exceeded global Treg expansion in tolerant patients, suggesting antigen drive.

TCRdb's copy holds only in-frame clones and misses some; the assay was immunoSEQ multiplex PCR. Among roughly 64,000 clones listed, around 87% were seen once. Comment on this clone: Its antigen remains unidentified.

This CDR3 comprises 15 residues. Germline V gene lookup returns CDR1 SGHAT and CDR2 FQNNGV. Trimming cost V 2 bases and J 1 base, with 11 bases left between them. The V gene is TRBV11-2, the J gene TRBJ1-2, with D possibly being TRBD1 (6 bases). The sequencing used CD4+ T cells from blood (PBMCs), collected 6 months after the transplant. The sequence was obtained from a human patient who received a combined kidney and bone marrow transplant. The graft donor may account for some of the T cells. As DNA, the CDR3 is TGTGCCAGCAGCTTAAGGGACACACATAACTATGGCTACACCTTC. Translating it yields CASSLRDTHNYGYTF.